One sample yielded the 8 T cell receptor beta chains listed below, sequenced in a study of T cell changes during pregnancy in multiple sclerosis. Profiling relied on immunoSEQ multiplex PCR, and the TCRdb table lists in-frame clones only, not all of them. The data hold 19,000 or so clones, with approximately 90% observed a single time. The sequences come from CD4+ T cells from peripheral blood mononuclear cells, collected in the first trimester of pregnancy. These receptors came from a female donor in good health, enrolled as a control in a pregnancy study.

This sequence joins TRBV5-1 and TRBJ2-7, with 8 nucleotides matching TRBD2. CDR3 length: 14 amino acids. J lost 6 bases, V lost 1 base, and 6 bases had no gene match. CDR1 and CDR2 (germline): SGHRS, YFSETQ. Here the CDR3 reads CASSLSSGRAEQYF. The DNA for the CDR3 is TGCGCCAGCAGCTTGTCCAGCGGGAGAGCCGAGCAGTACTTC.

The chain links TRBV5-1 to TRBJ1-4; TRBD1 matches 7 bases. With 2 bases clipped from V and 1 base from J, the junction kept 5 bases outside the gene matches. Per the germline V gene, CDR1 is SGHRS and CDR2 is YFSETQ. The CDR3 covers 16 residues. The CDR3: CASSFETGITNEKLFF. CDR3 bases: TGCGCCAGCAGCTTCGAGACAGGGATAACTAATGAAAAACTGTTTTTT.

CDR3 sequence: CASSEWTGVIGYTF. The CDR3 region has the DNA TGTGCCAGCAGTGAGTGGACAGGGGTGATCGGCTACACCTTC. The chain links TRBV6-1 to TRBJ1-2, with 9 bases identical to TRBD1. J was trimmed by 8 bases and V by 3 bases; bases with no gene match: 7. The CDR3 runs to 14 residues. The V gene's germline CDR1 is MNHNS and CDR2 SASEGT.

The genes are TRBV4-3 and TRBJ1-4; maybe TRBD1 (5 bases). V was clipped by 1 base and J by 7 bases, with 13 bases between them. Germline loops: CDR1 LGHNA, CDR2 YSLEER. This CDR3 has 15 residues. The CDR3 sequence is CASSQAQGGGEKLFF. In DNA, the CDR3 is TGCGCCAGCAGCCAAGCGCAGGGCGGGGGTGAAAAACTGTTTTTT.

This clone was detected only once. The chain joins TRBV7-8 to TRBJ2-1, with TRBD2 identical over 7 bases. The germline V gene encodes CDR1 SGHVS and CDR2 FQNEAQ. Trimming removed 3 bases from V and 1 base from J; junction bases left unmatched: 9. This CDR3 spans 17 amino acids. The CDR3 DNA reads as TGTGCCAGCAGCTTCTTAGGGACTACTTCTTCCTACAATGAGCAGTTCTTC. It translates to CASSFLGTTSSYNEQFF.

Here the CDR3 DNA reads TGTGCCAGCAGCCAATATGGAGCGGCCTTGAACACTGAAGCTTTCTTT. It encodes CASSQYGAALNTEAFF. The rearrangement joins TRBV14 to TRBJ1-1, with D unresolved. The CDR3 extends over 16 amino acids. Germline values: CDR1 SGHDN, CDR2 FVKESK. Trimming stripped 2 bases from V and 0 bases from J, with 13 bases between. Drawing the rest from reference TRBV14 and TRBJ1-1, the complete variable domain is EAGVTQFPSHSVIEKGQTVTLRCDPISGHDNLYWYRRVMGKEIKFLLHFVKESKQDESGMPNNRFLAERTGGTYSTLKVQPAELEDSGVYFCASSQYGAALNTEAFFGQGTRLTVV.

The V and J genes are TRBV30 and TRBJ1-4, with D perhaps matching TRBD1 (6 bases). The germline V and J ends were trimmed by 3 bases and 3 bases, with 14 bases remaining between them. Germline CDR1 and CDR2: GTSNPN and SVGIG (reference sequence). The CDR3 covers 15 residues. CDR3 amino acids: CAWSVGDNSNEKLFF. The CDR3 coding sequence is TGTGCCTGGAGCGTGGGGGACAACTCTAATGAAAAACTGTTTTTT.

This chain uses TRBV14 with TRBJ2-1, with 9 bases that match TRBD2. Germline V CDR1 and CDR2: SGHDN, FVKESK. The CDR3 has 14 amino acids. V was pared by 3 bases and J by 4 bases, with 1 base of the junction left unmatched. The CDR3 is CASSQLAGYNEQFF. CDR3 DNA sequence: TGTGCCAGCAGCCAGCTAGCGGGGTACAATGAGCAGTTCTTC.